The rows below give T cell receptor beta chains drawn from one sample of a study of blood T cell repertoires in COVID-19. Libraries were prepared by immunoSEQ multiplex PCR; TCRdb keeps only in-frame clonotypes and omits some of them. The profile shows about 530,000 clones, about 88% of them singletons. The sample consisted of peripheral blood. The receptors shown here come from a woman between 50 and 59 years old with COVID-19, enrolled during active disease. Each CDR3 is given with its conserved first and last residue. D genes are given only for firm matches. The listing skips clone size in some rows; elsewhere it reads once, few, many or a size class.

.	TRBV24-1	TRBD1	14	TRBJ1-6	TGTGCCACCAGTGGACAGGGAGTAAAATCACCCCTCCACTTT	CATSGQGVKSPLHF
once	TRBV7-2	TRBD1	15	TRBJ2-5	TGTGCCAGCAGCCTGAGGACAGGGGGCGCGGAGACCCAGTACTTC	CASSLRTGGAETQYF
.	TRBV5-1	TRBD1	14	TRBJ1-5	TGCGCCAGCAGCACCGGGACAGGGAATCAGCCCCAGCATTTT	CASSTGTGNQPQHF
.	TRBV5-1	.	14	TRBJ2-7	TGCGCCAGCAGCTTGACCGCGGCGAACTACGAGCAGTACTTC	CASSLTAANYEQYF
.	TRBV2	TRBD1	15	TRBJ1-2	TGTGCCAGCAGCTCCGCCGACAGGGGAAACTATGGCTACACCTTC	CASSSADRGNYGYTF
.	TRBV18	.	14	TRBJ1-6	TGTGCCAGCTCCCCAAACAGGGAACGATCACCCCTCCACTTT	CASSPNRERSPLHF
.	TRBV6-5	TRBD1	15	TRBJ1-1	TGTGCCAGCAGTTACTCCGGGACAGGGAGGACTGAAGCTTTCTTT	CASSYSGTGRTEAFF
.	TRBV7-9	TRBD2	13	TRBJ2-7	TGTGCCAGCAGCCCAGCGGGGTTCAACGAGCAGTACTTC	CASSPAGFNEQYF
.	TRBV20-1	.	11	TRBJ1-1	TGCAGTGGGCGGCAGAACACTGAAGCTTTCTTT	CSGRQNTEAFF
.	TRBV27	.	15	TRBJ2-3	TGTGCCAGCAGTTTAGGCCTCTTCGGCACAGATACGCAGTATTTT	CASSLGLFGTDTQYF
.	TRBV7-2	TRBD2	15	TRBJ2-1	TGTGCCAGCAGCTTAGATGGGGGGGGTTACAATGAGCAGTTCTTC	CASSLDGGGYNEQFF
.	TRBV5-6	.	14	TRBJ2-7	TGTGCCAGCAGCTTGGCCGGGTCGGTAGACGAGCAGTACTTC	CASSLAGSVDEQYF
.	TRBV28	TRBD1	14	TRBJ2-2	TGTGCCAGCGGCAGGGGGCGTCTCACCGGGGAGCTGTTTTTT	CASGRGRLTGELFF
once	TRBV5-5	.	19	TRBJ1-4	TGTGCCAGCAGCTTTTCCTCCAGGACAGCGGTCGTAAGAGGTGAAAAACTGTTTTTT	CASSFSSRTAVVRGEKLFF
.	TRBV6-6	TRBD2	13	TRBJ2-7	TGTGCCGCCACCCGGGGGGTCTCCTACGAGCAGTACTTC	CAATRGVSYEQYF
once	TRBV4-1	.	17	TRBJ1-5	TGCGCCAGCAGCCATGAGTTTCCACGTTTCGGCAATCAGCCCCAGCATTTT	CASSHEFPRFGNQPQHF
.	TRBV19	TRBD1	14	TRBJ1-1	TGTGCCAGTAGCACTCAGGGGGCCGGCACTGAAGCTTTCTTT	CASSTQGAGTEAFF
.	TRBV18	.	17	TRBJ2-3	TGTGCCAGCTCACCATATCGGGGGGCCCCCGGCACAGATACGCAGTATTTT	CASSPYRGAPGTDTQYF
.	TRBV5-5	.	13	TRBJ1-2	TGTGCCAGCAGCCTAGATAGTAACTATGGCTACACCTTC	CASSLDSNYGYTF
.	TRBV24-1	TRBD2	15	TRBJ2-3	TGTGCCACCAGTGAGTACGGGGGGGCCCCAGATACGCAGTATTTT	CATSEYGGAPDTQYF
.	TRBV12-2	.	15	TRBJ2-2	TGTGCAAGTCGCTCCGGGACAGGGGGCACCGGGGAGCTGTTTTTT	CASRSGTGGTGELFF
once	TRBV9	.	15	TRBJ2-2	TGTGCCAGCAGCGTAGGGCTAGTATATACCGGGGAGCTGTTTTTT	CASSVGLVYTGELFF
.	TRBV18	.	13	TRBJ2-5	TGTGCCAGCTCAGACCGGGTCAAAGAGACCCAGTACTTC	CASSDRVKETQYF
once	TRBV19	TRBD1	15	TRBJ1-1	TGTGCCAGTAGTGCTAGACAGGGATGGGACACTGAAGCTTTCTTT	CASSARQGWDTEAFF
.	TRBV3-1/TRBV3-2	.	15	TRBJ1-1	TGTGCCAGCAGCCAGGCCTGGGGGGGAAACACTGAAGCTTTCTTT	CASSQAWGGNTEAFF
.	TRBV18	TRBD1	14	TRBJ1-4	TGTGCCAGCTCACTCGGGACAGCTAATGAAAAACTGTTTTTT	CASSLGTANEKLFF